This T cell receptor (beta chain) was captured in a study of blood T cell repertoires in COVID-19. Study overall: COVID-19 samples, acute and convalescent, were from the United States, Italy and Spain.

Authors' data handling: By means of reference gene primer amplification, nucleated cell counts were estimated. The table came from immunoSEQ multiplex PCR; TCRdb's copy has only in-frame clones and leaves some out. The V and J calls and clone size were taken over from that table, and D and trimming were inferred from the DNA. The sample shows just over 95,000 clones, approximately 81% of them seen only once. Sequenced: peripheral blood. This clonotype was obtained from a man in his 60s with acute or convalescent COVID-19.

CDR3 bases: TGCAGCGTTGAGGAACAGCTGAACACTGAAGCTTTCTTT. This codes for CSVEEQLNTEAFF. The V call is TRBV29-1, the J call TRBJ1-1, with D unclear. Germline V CDR1 and CDR2: SQVTM, ANQGSEA. The CDR3 totals 13 residues. V gave up 3 bases and J gave up 0 bases, with 8 bases separating them.